This T cell receptor (beta chain) was sequenced in a study of post-analysis software for immune sequencing data. Study-level background: Both relapsing-remitting and secondary progressive multiple sclerosis featured among the disease courses, as did progressive-relapsing multiple sclerosis. Overall study findings and caveats: In patients, five or six TRBV segments were more frequent than in controls, with TRBV5-6, TRBV5-1 and TRBV20-1 among them. With F measure, samples from one preparation batch clustered together strongly. For normalized Chao1 diversity, multiple sclerosis patients scored significantly lower than controls did.

Unique molecular identifiers featured in each of the TCR beta cDNA libraries. MiXCR was run by TCRdb on the PCR reads, yielding one entry per CDR3 protein. The table has some 690,000 distinct CDR3 sequences, about 27% seen once. Germline V gene data show CDR1 as LNHNV and CDR2 as YYDKDF (reference sequence). This CDR3 comprises 15 residues. V was clipped by 0 bases and J by 12 bases, with 18 bases between them. This clonotype appeared a few times. Its antigen remains unidentified. Sequencing input: blood. The chain uses TRBV15 and TRBJ2-1, with D perhaps being TRBD1 or TRBD2 (6 bases each). The TCR comes from a girl under 18 with multiple sclerosis. The CDR3 DNA follows: TGTGCCACCAGCAGAGATTTTGCAGGGGACTTACCGCAGTTCTTC. The encoded protein is CATSRDFAGDLPQFF.